The next 20 T cell receptor beta chains were all read from a single sample in a study of blood T cell repertoires in COVID-19 (dated by TCRdb to about 2020). Libraries were prepared through the immunoSEQ multiplex PCR assay. Sourced from immuneACCESS, this table was stored by TCRdb with only in-frame sequences that have V and J called. A share of the clones is absent; for the studies checked, an unresolved V gene accounts for under half, and the remainder has no known explanation. For this sample the table gives some 150,000 clones, of which around 84% were detected only once. Of the sample, around 15% falls within the top ten clones. The sequenced sample consisted of PBMCs or T cells enriched from blood (not recorded which). The receptors were sampled from a man between 50 and 59 years old who had recovered from COVID-19.

Concerning this clone: The junction differs from germline at one of its ends, possibly a read error. The CDR3 here is CASSIAGDSRVF. CDR3 coding DNA: TGTGCCAGCAGTATCGCAGGGGATTCAAGGGTCTTC. The rearrangement joins TRBV12-3 or TRBV12-4 to TRBJ2-1, with D possibly TRBD1 on 6 matching bases. The CDR3 covers 12 residues.

V is TRBV27 and J is TRBJ1-5, with 7 bases matching TRBD1. Germline-derived CDR1 and CDR2 are MNHEY and SMNVEV (reference sequence). With V trimmed by 4 bases and J by 3 bases, 6 bases remained unmatched. This CDR3 region has 15 residues. The DNA for the CDR3 is TGTGCCAGCAGTTCCCCCGACAGGGCCAATCAGCCCCAGCATTTT. Protein product: CASSSPDRANQPQHF.

This clone has a handful of counts. The chain joins TRBV5-1 to TRBJ1-2; D is possibly TRBD1 (6 bases). The CDR3 contains 14 residues. V lost 4 bases, J lost 2 bases, and 12 bases lay in between. The germline CDR1 and CDR2 sequences are SGHRS and YFSETQ. The CDR3: CASSPGHLNYGYTF. CDR3 sequence (DNA): TGCGCCAGCAGCCCGGGACACCTGAACTATGGCTACACCTTC.

This rearrangement joins TRBV18 to TRBJ2-1; 7 bases are shared with TRBD2. Germline trimming cut 1 base from V and 8 bases from J; bases unmatched to any gene: 8. The CDR3 extends over 15 amino acids. Germline CDR1 and CDR2: KGHSH and LQKENI. The DNA of the CDR3 is TGTGCCAGCTCACCACTCCGGACTAGTGAGGATGAGCAGTTCTTC. Translated, it gives CASSPLRTSEDEQFF.

The V gene is TRBV5-1, the J gene TRBJ1-1; tentative D call: TRBD1 (5 bases). Deletions cut 2 bases from V and 1 base from J, with 9 bases between. Germline V gene data show CDR1 as SGHRS and CDR2 as YFSETQ. The CDR3 runs to 14 residues. The CDR3 protein is CASSFRQQNTEAFF. For the CDR3, the DNA is TGCGCCAGCAGCTTCCGACAGCAGAACACTGAAGCTTTCTTT.

The chain joins TRBV18 to TRBJ2-3, with D tentatively TRBD2 (7 bases). Trimming pared 4 bases from V and 0 bases from J, leaving 8 bases between. CDR1 and CDR2 from the germline V gene are KGHSH and LQKENI. The CDR3 runs to 14 residues. CDR3 residues: CASSRGGSTDTQYF. The CDR3 bases are TGTGCCAGCTCACGGGGGGGCAGCACAGATACGCAGTATTTT.

The chain uses TRBV5-1 and TRBJ1-6, with D maybe TRBD1 (6 bases). CDR3 length: 15 amino acids. Trimming removed 0 bases from V and 5 bases from J, with 9 bases in between. Germline V gene lookup returns CDR1 SGHRS and CDR2 YFSETQ. CDR3 loop: CASSLATGDNSPLHF. The CDR3 DNA follows: TGCGCCAGCAGCTTGGCGACAGGTGATAATTCACCCCTCCACTTT.

The gene calls are TRBV6-1 and TRBJ1-3, with D unresolved. The CDR3 length is 13 residues. Germline CDR1 reads MNHNS; CDR2 reads SASEGT. The ends were cut back, 1 base at V and 9 bases at J, with 10 bases in the middle. The CDR3 region is CASSEGALSTIYF. CDR3 coding DNA: TGTGCCAGCAGTGAAGGTGCACTGAGCACCATATATTTT.

The J gene is TRBJ2-2, the V gene TRBV30; 7 nucleotides match TRBD1. Germline CDR1 and CDR2: GTSNPN and SVGIG (reference sequence). The CDR3 runs to 17 residues. The V and J ends lost 4 bases and 2 bases, in that order; junction bases with no gene match: 13. Written as DNA, the CDR3 is TGTGCCTGGACTTCTCTCTGGGACAGAACTAACACCGGGGAGCTGTTTTTT. Translating it yields CAWTSLWDRTNTGELFF.

The CDR3 region is CASSLQGFGRYTF. In DNA form, the CDR3 reads TGTGCCAGCAGTTTACAGGGGTTTGGGCGCTACACCTTC. This chain links TRBV6-5 with TRBJ1-2, with 7 positions matching TRBD1. This CDR3 contains 13 residues. Unmatched junction bases numbered 8, after V lost 4 bases and J lost 9 bases. Germline assignment: CDR1 MNHEY and CDR2 SVGAGI.

As concerns this clone: The same CDR3 also results from other DNA sequences found in this sample. The V and J genes are TRBV18 and TRBJ2-7, with 10 bases matching TRBD1. Germline loops: CDR1 KGHSH, CDR2 LQKENI. The CDR3 covers 14 residues. V was clipped by 3 bases and J by 6 bases; unmatched bases: 5. Here the CDR3 reads CASSPRQGAGEQYF. CDR3 sequence (DNA): TGTGCCAGCTCACCTCGACAGGGGGCTGGCGAGCAGTACTTC.

This rearrangement joins TRBV19 to TRBJ1-1; D perhaps matches TRBD1 (5 bases). Per the germline V gene, CDR1 is LNHDA and CDR2 is SQIVND (reference sequence). The CDR3 extends over 14 amino acids. Trimming left V 6 bases short and J 3 bases short, with 14 bases between. Here the CDR3 DNA reads TGTGCCAGTAGATCCAGGGTCTATCACACTGAAGCTTTCTTT. Its translation: CASRSRVYHTEAFF.

The genes are TRBV7-9 and TRBJ1-1; no definite D call. The CDR3 has 15 residues. Germline CDR1 and CDR2: SEHNR and FQNEAQ (reference sequence). Deletions cut 0 bases from V and 6 bases from J, with 14 bases between. CDR3 DNA sequence: TGTGCCAGCAGCTTAGCTGGGGAGTCCCACGCTGAAGCTTTCTTT. It codes for CASSLAGESHAEAFF.

The chain employs TRBV7-7 and TRBJ2-5; the D gene is possibly TRBD1 (5 bases). The V end was cut by 4 bases, the J end by 5 bases, with 5 bases between. The CDR3 consists of 11 residues. Germline V CDR1 and CDR2: SSHAT, FNYEAQ (reference sequence). CDR3 sequence reads: CASSSGETQYF. CDR3 DNA: TGTGCCAGCAGCTCAGGGGAGACCCAGTACTTC.

This clone was detected a few times. The chain recombines TRBV18 with TRBJ1-1; tentative D call: TRBD1 (5 bases). Germline V gives CDR1 KGHSH, CDR2 LQKENI. The CDR3 has 15 amino acids. Trimming removed 1 base from V and 4 bases from J, with 13 bases in between. In DNA, the CDR3 is TGTGCCAGCTCACCACTTGCTTCGGGGGGCACTGAAGCTTTCTTT. This encodes CASSPLASGGTEAFF.

This chain connects TRBV5-1 to TRBJ1-2, with TRBD1 identical over 7 bases. The CDR3 is 15 residues long. Germline CDR1 and CDR2: SGHRS and YFSETQ. The J segment lost 3 bases and the V segment lost 2 bases, leaving 7 bases of the junction unmatched. The CDR3 DNA follows: TGCGCCAGCAGCTTCTTGACCGGGACAGACTATGGCTACACCTTC. This encodes CASSFLTGTDYGYTF. The complete variable domain, with remaining parts taken from reference TRBV5-1 and TRBJ1-2, reads KAGVTQTPRYLIKTRGQQVTLSCSPISGHRSVSWYQQTPGQGLQFLFEYFSETQRNKGNFPGRFSGRQFSNSRSEMNVSTLELGDSALYLCASSFLTGTDYGYTFGSGTRLTVV.

This rearrangement joins TRBV28 to TRBJ1-2; D is unresolved. CDR1 MDHEN and CDR2 SYDVKM come from the germline V gene. Between the trimmed V and J ends, which lost 5 bases and 2 bases, there was a span of 15 bases. There are 15 residues in the CDR3. CDR3 sequence reads: CASSPGLSLNYGYTF. The CDR3 nucleotides are TGTGCCAGCAGTCCCGGACTTTCCCTAAACTATGGCTACACCTTC.

In its sample, this clone was seen once. The V call is TRBV5-1, the J call TRBJ2-3, with 13 nucleotides matching TRBD2. This CDR3 region has 16 residues. V shed 3 bases and J 6 bases; nucleotides not matched to a gene: 7. Per germline, CDR1 SGHRS and CDR2 YFSETQ. The CDR3 sequence: CASSSRTSGGADTQYF. The CDR3 bases are TGCGCCAGCAGCTCAAGGACTAGCGGGGGCGCGGATACGCAGTATTTT. Filled out from reference TRBV5-1 and TRBJ2-3, the complete variable domain reads KAGVTQTPRYLIKTRGQQVTLSCSPISGHRSVSWYQQTPGQGLQFLFEYFSETQRNKGNFPGRFSGRQFSNSRSEMNVSTLELGDSALYLCASSSRTSGGADTQYFGPGTRLTVL.

The table lists this clone with a count of one. The rearrangement uses TRBV25-1 and TRBJ1-3; TRBD1 aligns across 7 bases. The CDR3 is 14 residues long. V lost 3 bases and J lost 3; bases outside the gene matches: 2. Germline CDR1 and CDR2: MGHDK and SYGVNS. CDR3 amino acids: CASSETGYGNTIYF. CDR3 coding DNA: TGTGCCAGCAGTGAGACAGGGTATGGAAACACCATATATTTT.

V and J are TRBV5-6 and TRBJ1-6; 9 bases line up with TRBD1. The CDR3 extends over 16 amino acids. Germline-derived CDR1 and CDR2 are SGHDT and YYEEEE. J gave up 4 bases and V 4 bases, and 6 bases lay outside the gene matches. The CDR3 DNA is TGTGCCAGCAGCATTACAGGGGGCGTTTATAATTCACCCCTCCACTTT. Its protein product is CASSITGGVYNSPLHF.